Listed below are T cell receptor beta chains from one sample, sequenced in a study of technical replicates of blood from a few donors. Some clones are missing from TCRdb's copy, which holds only in-frame ones; the method was immunoSEQ multiplex PCR. The table lists tens of thousands of clones, roughly 98% of them singletons. Specimen: T cells isolated from PBMCs. The receptors stem from a human donor in good health. The CDR3 runs from the conserved cysteine through the conserved F or W. D genes are given only for firm matches. A clone size is listed for some rows: how often the clone was seen (once, few, many), or a class if it is expanded.

v_call	j_call	clone_size	d_call	cdr3_aa	cdr3_nt
TRBV10-1	TRBJ1-1	-	-	CASSEFLIADEAFF	TGCGCCAGCAGTGAATTTTTAATAGCGGATGAAGCTTTCTTT
TRBV5-1	TRBJ2-1	-	TRBD1	CASSLNRGYNEQFF	TGCGCCAGCAGCTTAAACAGGGGTTACAATGAGCAGTTCTTC
TRBV5-1	TRBJ2-7	once	-	CASSHRDSDYEQYF	TGCGCCAGCAGCCACAGGGATTCGGACTACGAGCAGTACTTC
TRBV6-1	TRBJ1-4	-	-	CASSAGYRVREKLFF	TGTGCCAGCAGTGCGGGGTACAGGGTTAGGGAAAAACTGTTTTTT
TRBV5-1	TRBJ1-2	-	TRBD1	CASSLVVGGPDYGYTF	TGCGCCAGCAGCTTGGTAGTAGGGGGCCCGGACTATGGCTACACCTTC
TRBV6-1	TRBJ2-2	-	TRBD1	CASSARQGPTGELFF	TGTGCCAGCAGTGCCCGACAGGGGCCCACCGGGGAGCTGTTTTTT
TRBV7-3	TRBJ2-3	-	TRBD2	CASSSTGGGGTTDTQYF	TGTGCCAGCAGCTCTACGGGCGGCGGGGGGACAACAGATACGCAGTATTTT
TRBV12-5	TRBJ2-3	-	-	CASGLGGSTDTQYF	TGTGCTAGCGGTTTGGGCGGGAGCACAGATACGCAGTATTTT
TRBV5-1	TRBJ2-7	-	TRBD1	CASSAGTGGYEQYF	TGCGCCAGCAGCGCCGGGACAGGAGGTTACGAGCAGTACTTC
TRBV7-3	TRBJ1-2	-	-	CASSPSPASAYGYTF	TGTGCCAGCAGTCCTAGCCCAGCTTCGGCCTATGGCTACACCTTC
TRBV10-3	TRBJ1-2	-	-	CAISEYGQPDGYTF	TGTGCCATCAGTGAGTACGGACAGCCCGATGGCTACACCTTC
TRBV29-1	TRBJ2-5	-	TRBD1	CSVFLTRGQETQYF	TGCAGCGTTTTCCTAACCAGGGGGCAAGAGACCCAGTACTTC
TRBV7-9	TRBJ2-1	once	TRBD1	CASSPPDRGWYNEQFF	TGTGCCAGCAGCCCCCCGGACAGGGGGTGGTACAATGAGCAGTTCTTC
TRBV30	TRBJ2-1	-	TRBD2	CAWSLAGHTKPYNEQFF	TGTGCCTGGAGTCTAGCGGGGCACACCAAGCCCTACAATGAGCAGTTCTTC
TRBV4-1	TRBJ2-7	once	TRBD2	CASSQEFRAGVVYEQYF	TGCGCCAGCAGCCAAGAGTTCCGGGCGGGAGTAGTCTACGAGCAGTACTTC
TRBV5-8	TRBJ2-5	-	-	CASSLVHQDGAQYF	TGTGCCAGCAGCTTGGTTCATCAGGACGGGGCCCAGTACTTC
TRBV2	TRBJ1-4	-	TRBD1	CASSIYRGTNEKLFF	TGTGCCAGCAGTATTTACAGGGGAACTAATGAAAAACTGTTTTTT
TRBV6-5	TRBJ2-1	-	-	CASSYSRAGTYNEQFF	TGTGCCAGCAGTTACTCGAGGGCGGGAACCTACAATGAGCAGTTCTTC
TRBV7-6	TRBJ2-5	-	-	CASSLAIRTGGETQYF	TGTGCCAGCAGCTTAGCTATCAGGACGGGGGGCGAGACCCAGTACTTC
TRBV6-1	TRBJ2-1	-	TRBD2	CASRPTSGENNEQFF	TGTGCCAGCAGGCCAACTAGCGGGGAAAACAATGAGCAGTTCTTC
TRBV11-3	TRBJ1-2	-	TRBD1	CASSSLDAPGQGRSYGYTF	TGTGCCAGCAGCTCCCTAGATGCCCCGGGACAGGGACGATCCTATGGCTACACCTTC
TRBV21-1	TRBJ2-5	-	-	CASSQEGETQYF	TGTGCCAGCAGCCAGGAGGGAGAGACCCAGTACTTC
TRBV6-1	TRBJ1-1	-	-	CASSADSRGNTEAFF	TGTGCCAGCAGTGCGGACAGCCGGGGAAACACTGAAGCTTTCTTT
TRBV7-9	TRBJ2-1	-	-	CASSSGGGIRNEQFF	TGTGCCAGCAGCTCAGGCGGGGGCATCCGGAATGAGCAGTTCTTC
TRBV9	TRBJ2-5	-	-	CASSVGSGETQYF	TGTGCCAGCAGCGTAGGAAGCGGGGAGACCCAGTACTTC
TRBV19	TRBJ1-5	-	TRBD1	CASRRQDRDSNQPQHF	TGTGCCAGTAGGAGGCAGGACAGGGATAGCAATCAGCCCCAGCATTTT
TRBV14	TRBJ2-3	-	-	CASSQDPPFPRDTQYF	TGTGCCAGCAGCCAAGACCCCCCTTTCCCCAGAGATACGCAGTATTTT
TRBV4-1	TRBJ2-4	-	TRBD2	CASSQGIIAGEDIQYF	TGCGCCAGCAGCCAAGGCATTATAGCGGGAGAAGACATTCAGTACTTC
TRBV5-4	TRBJ2-3	-	TRBD2	CASRPPFSGSLGDTQYF	TGTGCCAGCAGACCACCGTTTAGCGGGAGCCTTGGGGATACGCAGTATTTT
TRBV9	TRBJ1-1	-	-	CASSVVGGGHTEAFF	TGTGCCAGCAGCGTAGTAGGTGGAGGCCACACTGAAGCTTTCTTT
TRBV10-1	TRBJ2-1	-	-	CASSESPGNEQFF	TGCGCCAGCAGTGAGTCTCCAGGGAACGAGCAGTTCTTC
TRBV25-1	TRBJ2-2	-	TRBD2	CASSGLAGELFF	TGTGCCAGCAGCGGACTAGCCGGGGAGCTGTTTTTT
TRBV28	TRBJ2-3	-	-	CASSLSTFRDTQYF	TGTGCCAGCAGTTTATCGACATTCCGAGATACGCAGTATTTT
TRBV4-1	TRBJ1-4	-	-	CASSQGSVATNEKLFF	TGCGCCAGCAGCCAAGGCTCAGTGGCAACTAATGAAAAACTGTTTTTT
TRBV2	TRBJ2-3	-	-	CASTRDTSTDTQYF	TGTGCCAGCACCCGGGACACTAGCACAGATACGCAGTATTTT
TRBV6-1	TRBJ2-3	-	TRBD2	CASSGLAGSTDTQYF	TGTGCCAGCAGTGGACTAGCGGGGAGCACAGATACGCAGTATTTT
TRBV18	TRBJ2-5	-	-	CASSPNSVQETQYF	TGTGCCAGCTCACCTAATTCGGTCCAAGAGACCCAGTACTTC
TRBV4-1	TRBJ1-4	once	-	CASSRVATNEKLFF	TGCGCCAGCAGCCGCGTCGCAACTAATGAAAAACTGTTTTTT
TRBV6-5	TRBJ2-5	-	-	CASSPHPEVETQYF	TGTGCCAGCAGCCCCCATCCCGAGGTAGAGACCCAGTACTTC
TRBV7-9	TRBJ1-2	-	-	CASNSGYGYTF	TGTGCCAGCAACTCGGGCTATGGCTACACCTTC
TRBV14	TRBJ1-1	-	-	CASSQAWGGLNTEAFF	TGTGCCAGCAGCCAAGCATGGGGAGGATTGAACACTGAAGCTTTCTTT
TRBV2	TRBJ1-5	-	-	CASALDGGDNQPQHF	TGTGCCAGCGCCCTCGATGGGGGGGACAATCAGCCCCAGCATTTT
TRBV29-1	TRBJ2-1	-	TRBD2	CSGLLLAGGINRIDDEQFF	TGCAGCGGCCTGCTACTAGCGGGGGGCATCAACCGCATCGACGATGAGCAGTTCTTC
TRBV11-1	TRBJ2-1	-	-	CASSAFVGGAWEDNEQFF	TGTGCCAGCAGCGCTTTCGTTGGGGGGGCGTGGGAGGACAATGAGCAGTTCTTC
TRBV5-1	TRBJ1-2	-	-	CASSYHGGPDSNYGYTF	TGCGCCAGCAGCTACCACGGGGGGCCCGATTCAAACTATGGCTACACCTTC
TRBV19	TRBJ1-4	-	TRBD1	CASRDRGSTNEKLFF	TGTGCCAGTAGGGACAGGGGTTCAACTAATGAAAAACTGTTTTTT
TRBV12-5	TRBJ2-3	-	-	CASGPGDTQYF	TGTGCTAGTGGGCCGGGAGATACGCAGTATTTT
TRBV7-9	TRBJ2-3	-	-	CASSLGGPDTQYF	TGTGCCAGCAGCTTAGGGGGGCCCGATACGCAGTATTTT
TRBV2	TRBJ1-5	-	-	CASSSGVNQPQHF	TGTGCCAGCAGTTCAGGGGTTAACCAGCCCCAGCATTTT
TRBV7-9	TRBJ2-7	-	TRBD1	CASTSPPGQGSSYEQYF	TGTGCCAGCACCTCTCCCCCGGGACAGGGTTCCTCCTACGAGCAGTACTTC
TRBV19	TRBJ2-7	-	-	CASRNYEGGSYEQYF	TGTGCCAGTAGAAATTACGAAGGGGGCTCCTACGAGCAGTACTTC
TRBV7-9	TRBJ1-5	-	-	CASSSGGGGPQHF	TGTGCCAGCAGCTCAGGAGGGGGGGGGCCCCAGCATTTT